This T cell receptor (beta chain) originates from a study of blood T cell repertoires in COVID-19. The method was immunoSEQ multiplex PCR; TCRdb's version includes in-frame clones alone and lacks a portion of them. The sample holds 450,000 to 600,000 clones, about 90% seen once. The germline V gene has CDR1 MDHEN and CDR2 SYDVKM. This CDR3 is built from 17 residues. V dropped 6 bases and J dropped 4; count of bases not matched to a gene: 11. Sequenced sample: PBMCs or T cells enriched from blood (not recorded which). This receptor was taken from a young woman who had recovered from COVID-19. This chain joins TRBV28 and TRBJ2-6, with TRBD1 matching over 8 bases. In DNA, the CDR3 is TGTGCCAGCAGCATGACTCAGGGGGCTACCGGGGCCAACGTCCTGACTTTC. It specifies CASSMTQGATGANVLTF.